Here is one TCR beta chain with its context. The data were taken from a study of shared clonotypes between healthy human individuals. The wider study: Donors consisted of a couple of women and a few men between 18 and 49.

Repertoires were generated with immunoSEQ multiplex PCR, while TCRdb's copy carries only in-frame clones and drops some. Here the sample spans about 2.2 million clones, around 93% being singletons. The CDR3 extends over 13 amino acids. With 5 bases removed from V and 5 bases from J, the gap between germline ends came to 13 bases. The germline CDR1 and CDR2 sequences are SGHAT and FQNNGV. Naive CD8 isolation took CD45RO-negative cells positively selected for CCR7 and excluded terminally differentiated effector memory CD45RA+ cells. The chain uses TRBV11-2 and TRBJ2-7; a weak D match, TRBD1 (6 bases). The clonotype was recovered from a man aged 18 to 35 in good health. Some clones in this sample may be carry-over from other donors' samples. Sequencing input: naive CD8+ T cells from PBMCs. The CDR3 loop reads CASSPWAGDEQYF. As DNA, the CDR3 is TGTGCCAGCAGCCCATGGGCAGGGGACGAGCAGTACTTC.